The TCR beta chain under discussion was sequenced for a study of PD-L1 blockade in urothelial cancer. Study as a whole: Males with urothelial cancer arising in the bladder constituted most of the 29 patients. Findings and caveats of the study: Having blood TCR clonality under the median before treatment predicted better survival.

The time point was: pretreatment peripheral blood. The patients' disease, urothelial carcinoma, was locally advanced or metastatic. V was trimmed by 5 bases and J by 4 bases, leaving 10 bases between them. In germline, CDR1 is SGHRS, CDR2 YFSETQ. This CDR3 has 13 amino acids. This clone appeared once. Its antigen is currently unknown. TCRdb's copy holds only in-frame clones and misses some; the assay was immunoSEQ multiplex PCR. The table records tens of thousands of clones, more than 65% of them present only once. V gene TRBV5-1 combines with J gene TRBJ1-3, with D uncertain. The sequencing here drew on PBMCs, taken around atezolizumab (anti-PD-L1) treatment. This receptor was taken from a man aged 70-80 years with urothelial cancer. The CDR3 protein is CASSPSPGNTIYF. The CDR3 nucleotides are TGCGCCAGCAGTCCGAGCCCCGGAAACACCATATATTTT.